Listed here are 20 T cell receptor beta chains from one sample, sequenced in a study of blood T cell repertoires in COVID-19. TCRdb keeps only in-frame clones here, not all; method: immunoSEQ multiplex PCR. The table lists about 110,000 clones, 70% to 85% of them singletons. Sequencing used peripheral blood. The receptor set was obtained from a man between 65 and 85 years old with active or convalescent COVID-19.

J is TRBJ1-2 and V is TRBV5-3; TRBD1 matches at 7 bases. TRBV5-3 is treated as an ORF (open reading frame) with a function not yet certain. J gave up 5 bases and V 0 bases, and 7 bases lay outside the gene matches. The CDR3 extends over 15 amino acids. Written as DNA, the CDR3 is TGTGCCAGAAGCTTGGACAGGGGCCTTATTTATGGCTACACCTTC. As protein: CARSLDRGLIYGYTF.

The chain joins TRBV21-1 to TRBJ2-7; the D call of TRBD2 is as the table states it, not checked on the DNA. TRBV21-1 is noted as a pseudogene. The CDR3 contains 14 residues. The CDR3 loop is CASSKRRSSYEQYF. The CDR3 DNA reads TGTGCCAGCAGCAAGCGAAGGAGCTCCTACGAGCAGTACTTC.

The rearrangement links TRBV29-1 to TRBJ2-7, with 10 bases that match TRBD2. With V trimmed by 2 bases and J by 6 bases, 7 bases remained unmatched. Germline CDR1 and CDR2: SQVTM and ANQGSEA. The CDR3 runs to 14 residues. The CDR3 protein is CSVERAGGISEQYF. DNA of the CDR3: TGCAGCGTTGAAAGAGCGGGAGGGATCAGCGAGCAGTACTTC.

The chain couples TRBV5-1 to TRBJ1-1, with TRBD1 matching over 7 bases. This CDR3 region has 13 residues. Germline V gene lookup returns CDR1 SGHRS and CDR2 YFSETQ. V was clipped by 2 bases and J by 11 bases; unmatched bases: 9. CDR3 nucleotide sequence: TGCGCCAGCAGCTTAGTTGGGACAGACCATGCTTTCTTT. Amino acids: CASSLVGTDHAFF.

This clone was detected once. This chain links TRBV7-2 with TRBJ2-7, with 7 bases lining up with TRBD1. V shed 3 bases and J 3 bases; nucleotides not matched to a gene: 8. Germline CDR1 and CDR2: SGHTA and FQGNSA. The CDR3 covers 15 residues. The CDR3 region has the DNA TGTGCCAGCAGCTTTCAGGCAGGGGGATTCTACGAGCAGTACTTC. This codes for CASSFQAGGFYEQYF.

The chain joins TRBV30 to TRBJ1-5; 8 nucleotides match TRBD1. V was pared by 7 bases and J by 7 bases, with 15 bases of the junction left unmatched. The CDR3 is 15 residues long. Germline V lookup: CDR1 GTSNPN, CDR2 SVGIG (reference sequence). CDR3 in amino acids: CASSRQGAEQQPQHF. CDR3 nucleotides: TGTGCCTCCTCTCGCCAGGGGGCGGAACAACAGCCCCAGCATTTT.

J is TRBJ2-5 and V is TRBV2; TRBD1 aligns across 10 bases. The V gene end was trimmed by 4 bases and the J gene end by 5 bases; junction bases not matched to a gene: 1. Germline CDR1 and CDR2: SNHLY and FYNNEI. The CDR3 consists of 13 residues. Here the CDR3 reads CASSGDRGETQYF. Written as DNA, the CDR3 is TGTGCCAGCAGTGGGGACAGGGGTGAGACCCAGTACTTC.

V and J are TRBV11-2 and TRBJ2-1; maybe TRBD2 (5 bases). The ends were cut back, 1 base at V and 2 bases at J, with 6 bases in the middle. In germline, CDR1 is SGHAT, CDR2 FQNNGV. The CDR3 contains 14 residues. The CDR3 here is CASSLAGTYNEQFF. DNA of the CDR3: TGTGCCAGCAGCTTAGCGGGAACCTACAATGAGCAGTTCTTC.

This clone appeared a single time. The chain uses TRBV5-1 and TRBJ2-5; TRBD2 agrees at 10 bases. V lost 1 base, J lost 3 bases, and 3 bases stayed unmatched. This CDR3 has 15 residues. CDR1 and CDR2 from the germline V gene are SGHRS and YFSETQ. This chain's CDR3 is CASSLSSGGEETQYF. CDR3 coding DNA: TGCGCCAGCAGCTTGTCCAGCGGGGGGGAAGAGACCCAGTACTTC.

A single count supports this clone. The V and J genes are TRBV30 and TRBJ1-2; no reliable D call. This CDR3 is built from 12 residues. Germline V lookup: CDR1 GTSNPN, CDR2 SVGIG (reference sequence). Trimming left V 3 bases short and J 5 bases short, with 10 bases between. The CDR3 loop is CAWSAGVYGYTF. CDR3 coding DNA: TGTGCCTGGAGCGCGGGAGTTTATGGCTACACCTTC.

The CDR3 sequence is CASSVIGTENTEAFF. Written as DNA, the CDR3 is TGTGCCAGCAGCGTAATCGGGACAGAGAACACTGAAGCTTTCTTT. V is TRBV9 and J is TRBJ1-1, with 7 positions matching TRBD1. Germline assignment: CDR1 SGDLS and CDR2 YYNGEE. This CDR3 comprises 15 residues. J gave up 1 base and V 1 base, and 4 bases lay outside the gene matches.

The chain joins TRBV2 to TRBJ2-5, with 13 bases identical to TRBD2. Germline-derived CDR1 and CDR2 are SNHLY and FYNNEI. CDR3 length: 16 amino acids. V shed 2 bases and J 5 bases; nucleotides not matched to a gene: 5. The CDR3 protein is CASSEITSGGEETQYF. The CDR3 DNA reads TGTGCCAGCAGTGAAATAACTAGCGGGGGGGAGGAGACCCAGTACTTC.

J is TRBJ1-1 and V is TRBV5-1; TRBD1 matches 10 bases. Germline CDR1 SGHRS, CDR2 YFSETQ. The CDR3 runs 16 residues. Trimming took 4 bases from V and 1 from J; bases not matched to a gene: 7. CDR3 residues: CASSPRGQGRNTEAFF. The CDR3 region has the DNA TGCGCCAGCAGCCCGAGGGGACAGGGGAGGAACACTGAAGCTTTCTTT.

J is TRBJ2-7 and V is TRBV30, with 7 bases lining up with TRBD1. V trimming: 1 base; J trimming: 3 bases; junction bases outside the gene matches: 3. Per the germline V gene, CDR1 is GTSNPN and CDR2 is SVGIG (reference sequence). The CDR3 runs to 13 residues. CDR3 loop: CAWSARQGYEQYF. The CDR3 region has the DNA TGTGCCTGGAGTGCGCGACAGGGCTACGAGCAGTACTTC.

The chain is built from TRBV19 and TRBJ1-2; D is possibly TRBD1 (6 bases). Trimming took off 7 bases at V and 2 bases at J, with 8 bases between the two ends. Germline CDR1 and CDR2: LNHDA and SQIVND (reference sequence). The CDR3 spans 12 residues. The CDR3 here is CASMGANYGYTF. CDR3 DNA: TGTGCCAGTATGGGGGCCAACTATGGCTACACCTTC.

V usage is TRBV9 and J usage is TRBJ2-1, with 7 positions matching TRBD2. Germline trimming cut 3 bases from V and 6 bases from J; bases unmatched to any gene: 6. Germline loops: CDR1 SGDLS, CDR2 YYNGEE. The CDR3 consists of 14 residues. This chain's CDR3 is CASSGQLASNEQFF. The CDR3 DNA is TGTGCCAGCAGCGGTCAACTAGCGTCCAATGAGCAGTTCTTC.

The chain recombines TRBV5-1 with TRBJ2-3; 7 bases agree with TRBD1. Germline assignment: CDR1 SGHRS and CDR2 YFSETQ. The CDR3 sequence is 15 residues long. J lost 2 bases, V lost 1 base, and 4 bases had no gene match. The CDR3 nucleotides are TGCGCCAGCAGCTTGTCGGGACAGACCACAGATACGCAGTATTTT. It specifies CASSLSGQTTDTQYF.

A remark on this clone: This specimen includes other DNA sequences encoding the same CDR3. The chain couples TRBV2 to TRBJ2-7; 9 bases match TRBD1. Germline V lookup: CDR1 SNHLY, CDR2 FYNNEI. CDR3 length equals 13 residues. V lost 6 bases, J lost 6 bases, and 6 bases stayed unmatched. The CDR3 bases are TGTGCCAGCAGCTCGGACAGGGGTAGCGAGCAGTACTTC. Protein: CASSSDRGSEQYF.

CDR3 sequence (DNA): TGTGCCTGGAGTGTACAGGTCAGGGGTGAAGCTTTCTTT. This gives the protein CAWSVQVRGEAFF. The gene calls are TRBV30 and TRBJ1-1; weak D call: TRBD1 (6 bases). Trimming removed 0 bases at V and 7 bases at J, with 12 bases between. Germline loops: CDR1 GTSNPN, CDR2 SVGIG (reference sequence). The CDR3 is made up of 13 amino acids.

This clone appeared a single time. This rearrangement joins TRBV10-2 to TRBJ2-5; possible D gene TRBD2, 6 bases. Deletions cut 3 bases from V and 4 bases from J, with 9 bases between. Per germline, CDR1 WSHSY and CDR2 SAAADI. CDR3 length equals 13 residues. The CDR3 nucleotides are TGCGCCAGCAGTGATACTAGCCCAGAGACCCAGTACTTC. The encoded protein is CASSDTSPETQYF.